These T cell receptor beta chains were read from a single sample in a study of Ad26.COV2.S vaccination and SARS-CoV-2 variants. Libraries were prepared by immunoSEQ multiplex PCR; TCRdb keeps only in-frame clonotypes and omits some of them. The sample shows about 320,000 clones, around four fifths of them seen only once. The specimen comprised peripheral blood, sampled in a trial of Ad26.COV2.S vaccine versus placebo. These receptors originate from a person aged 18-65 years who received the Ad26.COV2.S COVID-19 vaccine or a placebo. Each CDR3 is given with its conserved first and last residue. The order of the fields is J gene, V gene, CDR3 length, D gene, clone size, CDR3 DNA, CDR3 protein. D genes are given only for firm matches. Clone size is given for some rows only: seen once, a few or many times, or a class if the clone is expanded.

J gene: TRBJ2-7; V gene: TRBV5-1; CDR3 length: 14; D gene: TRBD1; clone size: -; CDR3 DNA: TGCGCCAGCAGCCGAGGACAGGACTCCTACGAGCAGTACTTC; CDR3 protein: CASSRGQDSYEQYF
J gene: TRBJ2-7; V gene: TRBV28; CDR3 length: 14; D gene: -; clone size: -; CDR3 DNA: TGTGCCAGCAGTCCCACCCCAGGGGGGTACGAGCAGTACTTC; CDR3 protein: CASSPTPGGYEQYF
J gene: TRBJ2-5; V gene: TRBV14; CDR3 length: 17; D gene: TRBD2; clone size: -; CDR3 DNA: TGTGCCAGCAGCCAGGGGGATCTAGCGGGGACCCGAGAGACCCAGTACTTC; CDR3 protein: CASSQGDLAGTRETQYF
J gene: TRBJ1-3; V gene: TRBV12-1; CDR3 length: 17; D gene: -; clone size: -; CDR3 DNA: TGTGCCAGCAGCTTTGTTGACAGGGAGGCTTCTGGAAACACCATATATTTT; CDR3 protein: CASSFVDREASGNTIYF
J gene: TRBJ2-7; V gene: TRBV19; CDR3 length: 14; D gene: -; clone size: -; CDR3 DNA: TGTGCCAGTAGTACGGTACGGACCTCCTACGAGCAGTACTTC; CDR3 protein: CASSTVRTSYEQYF
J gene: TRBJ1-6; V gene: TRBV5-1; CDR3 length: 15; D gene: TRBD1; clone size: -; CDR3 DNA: TGCGCCAGCAGCTTCCAGGGGGACTTTAATTCACCCCTCCACTTT; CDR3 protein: CASSFQGDFNSPLHF
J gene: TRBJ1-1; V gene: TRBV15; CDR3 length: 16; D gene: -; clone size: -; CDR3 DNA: TGTGCCACCAGCAGAGCCTCGGGTATGAGGAACACTGAAGCTTTCTTT; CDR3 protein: CATSRASGMRNTEAFF
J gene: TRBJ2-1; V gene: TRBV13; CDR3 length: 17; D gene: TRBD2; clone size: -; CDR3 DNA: TGTGCCAGCAGCCGGACTAGCGGGGGGGCATCCTACAATGAGCAGTTCTTC; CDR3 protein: CASSRTSGGASYNEQFF
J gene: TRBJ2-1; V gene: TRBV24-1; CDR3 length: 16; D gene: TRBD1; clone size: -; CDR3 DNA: TGTGCCACCAGTGACCAAACAGGGGAAAGGGTCAATGAGCAGTTCTTC; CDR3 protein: CATSDQTGERVNEQFF
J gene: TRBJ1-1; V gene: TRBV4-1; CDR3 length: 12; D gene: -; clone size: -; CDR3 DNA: TGCGCCAGCAGCCCCCGGGTGGGGGGAGCTTTCTTT; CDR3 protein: CASSPRVGGAFF
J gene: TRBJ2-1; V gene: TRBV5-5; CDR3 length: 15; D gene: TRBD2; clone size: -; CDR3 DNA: TGTGCCAGCAGCTTGAGACTAGCGCCCTACAATGAGCAGTTCTTC; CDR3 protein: CASSLRLAPYNEQFF
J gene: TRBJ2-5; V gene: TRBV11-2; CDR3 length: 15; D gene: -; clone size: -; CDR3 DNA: TGTGCCAGCAGCCCTTTCGGGGGACGGCGGGAGACCCAGTACTTC; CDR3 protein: CASSPFGGRRETQYF
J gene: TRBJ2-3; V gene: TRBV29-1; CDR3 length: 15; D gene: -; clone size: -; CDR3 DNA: TGCAGCGTTGAAGATCGGGGAGGACAGGCAGATACGCAGTATTTT; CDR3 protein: CSVEDRGGQADTQYF
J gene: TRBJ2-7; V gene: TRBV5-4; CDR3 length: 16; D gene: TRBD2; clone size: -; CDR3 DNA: TGTGCCAGCAGCTTGGCTCGGGGGGGGTTCCTAAGGGAGCAGTACTTC; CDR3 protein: CASSLARGGFLREQYF
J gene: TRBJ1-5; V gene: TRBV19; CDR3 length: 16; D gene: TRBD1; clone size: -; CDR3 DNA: TGTGCCAGTAGTAAGGGGACAGGGGGCCCAAATCAGCCCCAGCATTTT; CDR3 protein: CASSKGTGGPNQPQHF
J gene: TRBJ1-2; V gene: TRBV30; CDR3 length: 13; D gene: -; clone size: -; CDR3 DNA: TGTGCCTGGAGTGGTAACAGGGACTATGGCTACACCTTC; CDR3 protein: CAWSGNRDYGYTF
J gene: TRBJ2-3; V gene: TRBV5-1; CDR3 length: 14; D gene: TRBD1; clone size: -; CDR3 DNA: TGCGCCAGCAGCATCCAACCGTCGGGACAGCGCATCTATTTT; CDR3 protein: CASSIQPSGQRIYF
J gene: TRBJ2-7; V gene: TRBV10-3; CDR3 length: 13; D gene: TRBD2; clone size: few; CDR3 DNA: TGTGCCTCATGGGGGGGGAGCTCCTACGAGCAGTACTTC; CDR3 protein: CASWGGSSYEQYF
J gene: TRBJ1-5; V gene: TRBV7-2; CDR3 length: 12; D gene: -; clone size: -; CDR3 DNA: TGTGCCAGCAGCTTAAACAGGGAGAATCAGCATTTT; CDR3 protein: CASSLNRENQHF
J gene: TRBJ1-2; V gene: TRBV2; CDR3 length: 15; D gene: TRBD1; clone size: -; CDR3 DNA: TGTGCCACCCAGAACGACAGGGGGCGGTCCTATGGCTACACCTTC; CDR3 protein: CATQNDRGRSYGYTF
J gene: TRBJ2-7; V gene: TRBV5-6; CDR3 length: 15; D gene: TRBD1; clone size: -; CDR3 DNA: TGTGCCAGCAACTACCTGCGGACAGGGGGCAACGAGCAGTACTTC; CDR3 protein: CASNYLRTGGNEQYF
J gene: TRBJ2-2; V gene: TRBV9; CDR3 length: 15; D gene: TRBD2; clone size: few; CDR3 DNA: TGTGCCAGCAGCGCCCAGACTAGCCGGACCGGGGAGCTGTTTTTT; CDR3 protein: CASSAQTSRTGELFF
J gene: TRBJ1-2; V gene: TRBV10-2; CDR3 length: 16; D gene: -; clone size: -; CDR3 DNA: TGCGCCAGCAGTGAGTCCGAAGGCGGGGTTAACTATGGCTACACCTTC; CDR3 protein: CASSESEGGVNYGYTF
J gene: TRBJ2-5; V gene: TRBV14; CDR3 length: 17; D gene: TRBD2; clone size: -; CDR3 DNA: TGTGCCAGCAGCCAGATGGGACTAGCGGGGGGCCAAGAGACCCAGTACTTC; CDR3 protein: CASSQMGLAGGQETQYF
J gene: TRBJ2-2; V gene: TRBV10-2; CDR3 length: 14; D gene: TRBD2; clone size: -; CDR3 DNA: TGCGCCAGTCGACTAGCGGGGGGGGTCGGGGAGCTGTTTTTT; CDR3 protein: CASRLAGGVGELFF
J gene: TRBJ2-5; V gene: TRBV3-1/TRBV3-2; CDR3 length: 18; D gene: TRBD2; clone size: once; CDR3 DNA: TGTGCCAGCAGCCAAGGCGATTGGACGGGGGGGGACCAAGAGACCCAGTACTTC; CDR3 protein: CASSQGDWTGGDQETQYF
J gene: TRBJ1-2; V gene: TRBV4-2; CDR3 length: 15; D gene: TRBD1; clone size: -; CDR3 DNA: TGTGCCAGCAGCCACCCCCCGGACAGGAACTATGGCTACACCTTC; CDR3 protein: CASSHPPDRNYGYTF
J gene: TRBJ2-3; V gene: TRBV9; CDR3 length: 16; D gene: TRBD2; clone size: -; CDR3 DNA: TGTGCCAGCAGCCGTTCGACTAGCGGGGGCACAGATACGCAGTATTTT; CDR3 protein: CASSRSTSGGTDTQYF
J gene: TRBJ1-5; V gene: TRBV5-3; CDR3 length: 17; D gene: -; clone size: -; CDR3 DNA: TGTGCCAGAAGCTTTCGGGACGGAACTTATAGCAATCAGCCCCAGCATTTT; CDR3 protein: CARSFRDGTYSNQPQHF
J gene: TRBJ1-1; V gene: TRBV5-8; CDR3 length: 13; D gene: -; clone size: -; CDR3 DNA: TGTGCCAGCAGCTTTTTAACAGGGAGTGAAGCTTTCTTT; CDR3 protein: CASSFLTGSEAFF
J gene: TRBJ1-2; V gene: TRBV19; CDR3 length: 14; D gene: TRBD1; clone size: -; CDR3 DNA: TGTGCCAGTACCCGGGACAGGGGGCTCTATGGCTACACCTTC; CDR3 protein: CASTRDRGLYGYTF
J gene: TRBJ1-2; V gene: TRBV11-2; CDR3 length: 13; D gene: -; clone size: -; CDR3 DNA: TGTGCCAGCAGCTTAGACAGGGGTGGAGGCTACACCTTC; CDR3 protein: CASSLDRGGGYTF
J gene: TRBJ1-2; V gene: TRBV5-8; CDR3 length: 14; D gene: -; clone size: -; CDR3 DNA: TGTGCCAGACCGATGGGGACACCCACTGGGGGCTACACCTTC; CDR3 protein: CARPMGTPTGGYTF
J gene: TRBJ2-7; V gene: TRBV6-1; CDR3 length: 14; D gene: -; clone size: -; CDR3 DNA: TGTGCCAGCAGTGAAAGGACGGAGACTGACGAGCAGTACTTC; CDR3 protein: CASSERTETDEQYF
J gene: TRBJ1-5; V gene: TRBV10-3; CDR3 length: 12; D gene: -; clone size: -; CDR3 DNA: TGTGCCACTTCGAATAGCAATCAGCCCCAGCATTTT; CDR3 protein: CATSNSNQPQHF
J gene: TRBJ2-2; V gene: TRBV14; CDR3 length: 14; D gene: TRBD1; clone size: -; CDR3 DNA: TGTGCCAGCAGCCGACAGGGGAACACCGGGGAGCTGTTTTTT; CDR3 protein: CASSRQGNTGELFF
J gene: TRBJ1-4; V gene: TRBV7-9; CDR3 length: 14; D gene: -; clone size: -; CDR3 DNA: TGTGCCAGCAGCAATGCGGGATATAATGAAAAACTGTTTTTT; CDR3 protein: CASSNAGYNEKLFF
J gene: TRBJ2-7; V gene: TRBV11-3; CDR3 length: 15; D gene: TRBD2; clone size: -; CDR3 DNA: TGTGCCAGCACCCTTGCAGCGGGGCGGACCTACGAGCAGTACTTC; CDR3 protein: CASTLAAGRTYEQYF
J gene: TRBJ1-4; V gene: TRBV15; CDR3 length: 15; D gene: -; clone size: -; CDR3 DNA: TGTGCCACCAGCTATTCTCGGGGGTCTAATGAAAAACTGTTTTTT; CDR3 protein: CATSYSRGSNEKLFF
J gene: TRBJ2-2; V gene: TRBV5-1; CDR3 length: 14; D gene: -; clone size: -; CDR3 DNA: TGCGCCAGCAGCTTCAACAGGGCCACCGGGGAGCTGTTTTTT; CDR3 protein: CASSFNRATGELFF
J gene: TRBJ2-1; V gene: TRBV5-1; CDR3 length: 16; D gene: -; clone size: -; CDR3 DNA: TGCGCCAGCAGCTTGGAGGGCGGGACGGGCGGCAATGAGCAGTTCTTC; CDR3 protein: CASSLEGGTGGNEQFF
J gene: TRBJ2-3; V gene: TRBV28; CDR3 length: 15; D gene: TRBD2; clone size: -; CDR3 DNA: TGTGCCAGCACCCTCCCAGGGACTAGCGGGGATACGCAGTATTTT; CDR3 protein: CASTLPGTSGDTQYF
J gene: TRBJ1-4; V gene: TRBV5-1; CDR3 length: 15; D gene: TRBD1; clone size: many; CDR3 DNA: TGCGCCAGCAGCTTGAGGACAGGTTTTAATGAAAAACTGTTTTTT; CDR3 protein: CASSLRTGFNEKLFF
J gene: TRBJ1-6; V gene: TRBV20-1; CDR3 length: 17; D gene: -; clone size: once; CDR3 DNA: TGCAGTGCTAGTGGTTTGGGTCCCTTAGGGCGTAATTCACCCCTCCACTTT; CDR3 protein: CSASGLGPLGRNSPLHF
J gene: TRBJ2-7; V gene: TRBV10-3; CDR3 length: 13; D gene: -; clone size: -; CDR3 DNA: TGTGCCATCAAGGGCGGTAGCTCCTACGAGCAGTACTTC; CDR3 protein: CAIKGGSSYEQYF
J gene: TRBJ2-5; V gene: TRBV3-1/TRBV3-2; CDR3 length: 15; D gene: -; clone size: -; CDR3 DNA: TGTGCCAGCAGCCACCAAGCCTCAGGGGCAGGGACCCAGTACTTC; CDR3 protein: CASSHQASGAGTQYF
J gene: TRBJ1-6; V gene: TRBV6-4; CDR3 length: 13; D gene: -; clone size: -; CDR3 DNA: TGTGCCAGCAGTGACTCGTCTAATTCACCCCTCCACTTT; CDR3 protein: CASSDSSNSPLHF
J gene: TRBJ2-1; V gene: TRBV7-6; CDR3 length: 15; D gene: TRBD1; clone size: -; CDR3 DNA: TGTGCCAGCAGCCAGCGGGACAGGGGGAGTGATGAGCAGTTCTTC; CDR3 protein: CASSQRDRGSDEQFF
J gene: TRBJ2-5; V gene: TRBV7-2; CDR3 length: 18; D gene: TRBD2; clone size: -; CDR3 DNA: TGTGCCAGCAGCTCGGGACTAGCGGGGGGGCCGGTTATGGAGACCCAGTACTTC; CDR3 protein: CASSSGLAGGPVMETQYF
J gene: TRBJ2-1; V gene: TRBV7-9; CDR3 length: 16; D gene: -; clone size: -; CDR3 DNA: TGTGCCAGCAGCGGGAAAGCGGAGGCCGCCTACAATGAGCAGTTCTTC; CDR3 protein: CASSGKAEAAYNEQFF
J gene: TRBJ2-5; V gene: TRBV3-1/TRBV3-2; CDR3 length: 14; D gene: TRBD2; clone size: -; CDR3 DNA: TGTGCCAGCAGCCTAATTAGCGGGGGAGAGACCCAGTACTTC; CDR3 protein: CASSLISGGETQYF
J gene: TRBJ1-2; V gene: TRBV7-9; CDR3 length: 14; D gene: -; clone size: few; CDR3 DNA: TGTGCCAGCAGCTTAGCGAACAGCTACTATGGCTACACCTTC; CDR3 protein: CASSLANSYYGYTF
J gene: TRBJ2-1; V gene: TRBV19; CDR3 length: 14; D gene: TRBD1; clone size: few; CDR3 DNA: TGTGCCAGTGGGACCGGGACAGCTTACAATGAGCAGTTCTTC; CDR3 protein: CASGTGTAYNEQFF
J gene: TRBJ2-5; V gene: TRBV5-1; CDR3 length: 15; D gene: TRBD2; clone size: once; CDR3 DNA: TGCGCCAGCAGCTGGAGGCGGGGGAGACAAGAGACCCAGTACTTC; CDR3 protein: CASSWRRGRQETQYF
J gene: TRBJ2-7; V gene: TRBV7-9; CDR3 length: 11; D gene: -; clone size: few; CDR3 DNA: TGTGCCAGCAGCCAGGCCTACGAGCAGTACTTC; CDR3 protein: CASSQAYEQYF
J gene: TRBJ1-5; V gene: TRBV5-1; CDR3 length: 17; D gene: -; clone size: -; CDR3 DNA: TGCGCCAGCACCCTACCCCCAAGGTGGCCTAGAAGTCAGCCCCAGCATTTT; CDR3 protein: CASTLPPRWPRSQPQHF
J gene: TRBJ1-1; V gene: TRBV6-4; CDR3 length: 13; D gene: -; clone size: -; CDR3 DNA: TGTGCCAGCAGCCTGGAGAGGCACACTGAAGCTTTCTTT; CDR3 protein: CASSLERHTEAFF
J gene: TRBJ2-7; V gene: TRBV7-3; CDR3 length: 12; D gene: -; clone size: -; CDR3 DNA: TGTGCCAGCAGCTCCCTAGAAAACGAGCAGTACTTC; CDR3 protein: CASSSLENEQYF
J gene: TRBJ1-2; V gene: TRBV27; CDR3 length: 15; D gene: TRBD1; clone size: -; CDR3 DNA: TGTGCCAGCAGTTTAACCTTGACAGGGGGCAGGGGCTACACCTTC; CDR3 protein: CASSLTLTGGRGYTF
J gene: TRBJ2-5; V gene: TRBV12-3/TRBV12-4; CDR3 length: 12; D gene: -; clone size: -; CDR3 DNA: TGTGCCAGCAGTTTATTTGAAGGGACCCAGTACTTC; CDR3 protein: CASSLFEGTQYF